The 21 T cell receptor beta chains listed next were all sequenced from one sample in a study of identical twins (dated by TCRdb to 2016 to 2017). Preparation of the library involved 5' RACE. Sequencing used an Illumina HiSeq 2000. TCRdb ran its own pipeline on the public reads, namely fastp trimming at Q25 and MiXCR clone calling, and kept in-frame beta chains. When rows share a CDR3 protein, they turn into one entry using the most common DNA and genes. Within this sample are under 300,000 distinct CDR3 sequences, with around 15% of them counted one time only. In total, the top ten clones hold under 9.5% of the sample. Sequenced sample: memory (CD45RO+) T cells sorted from blood. The meaning of the sample's cell subset or site label: CD45RO+ enriched T cells. The receptors were gathered from a woman aged 18-35 years in good health.

This clonotype was detected many times. The chain couples TRBV25-1 to TRBJ2-1; D unresolved. The CDR3 runs 11 residues. Germline V gene data show CDR1 as MGHDK and CDR2 as SYGVNS. Trimming took 2 bases from V and 7 from J, leaving 3 bases between them. The CDR3 region is CASSEGNEQFF. CDR3 nucleotides: TGTGCCAGCAGTGAAGGTAATGAGCAGTTCTTC.

The chain has TRBV20-1 and TRBJ1-4; 9 bases match TRBD1. The V gene's germline CDR1 is DFQATT and CDR2 SNEGSKA (reference sequence). This CDR3 has 14 residues. Losses at the gene ends were 1 base for V and 7 bases for J; bases not matched to a gene: 4. CDR3 bases: TGCAGTGCTAGAGCGACAGGGGGTAGTGAAAAACTGTTTTTT. Protein sequence: CSARATGGSEKLFF.

The chain couples TRBV16 to TRBJ2-3; D not certain. Deletions cut 3 bases from V and 2 bases from J, with 9 bases between. Germline-derived CDR1 and CDR2 are KGHSY and FQNENV. The CDR3 has 14 residues. Here the CDR3 DNA reads TGTGCCAGCAGCCATGCCGGAAACACAGATACGCAGTATTTT. Residues: CASSHAGNTDTQYF.

This clonotype was seen a few times. The chain links TRBV9 to TRBJ2-2; D is undetermined. The CDR3 is 14 amino acids. With 1 base removed from V and 3 bases from J, the gap between germline ends came to 7 bases. The V gene's germline CDR1 is SGDLS and CDR2 YYNGEE. CDR3 sequence reads: CASSVLGYTGELFF. For the CDR3, the DNA is TGTGCCAGCAGCGTACTGGGTTACACCGGGGAGCTGTTTTTT.

This clonotype has more than one count but fewer than ten. The chain is built from TRBV6-1 and TRBJ1-2; D not certain. CDR1 is MNHNS and CDR2 is SASEGT in the germline V gene. The CDR3 loop spans 15 amino acids. V lost 3 bases and J lost 4, with 15 bases in between. CDR3 nucleotides: TGTGCCAGCAGTGATGGTACCGGGCACAGCTATGGCTACACCTTC. Amino acids: CASSDGTGHSYGYTF.

This clonotype was counted a few times. CDR3 sequence reads: CASSYRRAGELFF. The DNA of the CDR3 is TGTGCCAGCAGTTATCGGCGGGCCGGGGAGCTGTTTTTT. The chain employs TRBV6-5 and TRBJ2-2; D might be TRBD2 (5 bases). The CDR3 spans 13 residues. Germline V lookup: CDR1 MNHEY, CDR2 SVGAGI. Trimming left V 3 bases short and J 6 bases short, with 8 bases between.

This chain joins TRBV10-3 and TRBJ2-5; 8 bases agree with TRBD2. This CDR3 region has 14 residues. The V and J ends lost 6 bases and 2 bases, in that order; junction bases with no gene match: 5. CDR1 and CDR2 (germline): ENHRY, SYGVKD. Here the CDR3 reads CAIRPGGRQETQYF. CDR3 nucleotide sequence: TGTGCCATCAGGCCGGGGGGGCGTCAAGAGACCCAGTACTTC.

This clonotype was detected ten times or more. The rearrangement joins TRBV5-6 to TRBJ2-3, with D perhaps TRBD2 (5 bases). Germline-derived CDR1 and CDR2 are SGHDT and YYEEEE. The CDR3 consists of 13 residues. Deletions cut 7 bases from V and 2 bases from J, with 11 bases between. CDR3 DNA sequence: TGTGCCAGCTTTAAGCGGAACACAGATACGCAGTATTTT. Translating gives CASFKRNTDTQYF. Full variable domain (rest looked up from reference TRBV5-6 and TRBJ2-3): DAGVTQSPTHLIKTRGQQVTLRCSPKSGHDTVSWYQQALGQGPQFIFQYYEEEERQRGNFPDRFSGHQFPNYSSELNVNALLLGDSALYLCASFKRNTDTQYFGPGTRLTVL.

A few counts support this clonotype. This rearrangement joins TRBV20-1 to TRBJ2-1; TRBD1 might be the D (6 bases). V was clipped by 4 bases and J by 5 bases, with 9 bases between them. Germline V CDR1 and CDR2: DFQATT, SNEGSKA (reference sequence). This CDR3 has 12 residues. The CDR3 loop reads CSANDRNNEQFF. The CDR3 nucleotides read TGCAGTGCTAACGACAGGAACAATGAGCAGTTCTTC.

Comment on this clonotype: At one of its ends the junction is not consistent with the germline gene, which may arise from a read error. The genes are TRBV20-1 and TRBJ1-1; the match to TRBD1 covers 8 bases. Germline lookup yields CDR1 DFQATT and CDR2 SNEGSKA (reference sequence). There are 18 residues in the CDR3. The CDR3 here is CSARPYYIRGLGNTGAFF. In DNA form, the CDR3 reads TGCAGTGCTAGACCGTACTACATCAGGGGGCTTGGGAACACTGGAGCTTTCTTT.

This clonotype was picked up a small number of times. V is TRBV6-1 and J is TRBJ2-1; 7 nucleotides agree with TRBD2. This CDR3 has 17 residues. With V trimmed by 6 bases and J by 0 bases, 11 bases remained unmatched. CDR1 is MNHNS, CDR2 SASEGT, per germline. The DNA for the CDR3 is TGTGCCAGCAGGCACGGGCGCGGGGGACGCTCCTACAATGAGCAGTTCTTC. Its translation: CASRHGRGGRSYNEQFF.

In regard to this clonotype: With a much larger clone just one base away, this may be a read error. V usage is TRBV3-1 and J usage is TRBJ2-7; 7 bases map to TRBD2. The CDR3 sequence is 16 residues long. Germline V gene data show CDR1 as LGHDT and CDR2 as YNNKEL (reference sequence). The V segment lost 4 bases and the J segment 2 bases; nucleotides outside the gene matches: 11. In DNA, the CDR3 is TGTGCCAGCAGCCGACCCTCATCGCGGGGGACCTACGAGCAGTACTTC. As protein: CASSRPSSRGTYEQYF.

This rearrangement joins TRBV12-3 or TRBV12-4 to TRBJ2-2, with 7 bases that match TRBD2. The CDR3 has 15 residues. V shed 6 bases, J shed 5 bases, and the junction held 9 bases outside the gene matches. CDR3 in amino acids: CASRRREGWTGELFF. DNA for the CDR3: TGTGCCAGCAGACGTAGGGAGGGATGGACCGGGGAGCTGTTTTTT.

The chain combines TRBV7-9 with TRBJ2-7; 12 bases fit TRBD1. Per the germline V gene, CDR1 is SEHNR and CDR2 is FQNEAQ (reference sequence). The CDR3 is 15 amino acids. V was pared by 5 bases and J by 5 bases, with 7 bases of the junction left unmatched. Here the CDR3 reads CASSRGTGGVNEQYF. CDR3 DNA: TGTGCCAGCAGCCGTGGGACAGGGGGCGTGAACGAGCAGTACTTC. Drawing the rest from reference TRBV7-9 and TRBJ2-7, the complete variable domain is DTGVSQNPRHKITKRGQNVTFRCDPISEHNRLYWYRQTLGQGPEFLTYFQNEAQLEKSRLLSDRFSAERPKGSFSTLEIQRTEQGDSAMYLCASSRGTGGVNEQYFGPGTRLTVT.

This clonotype was counted ten times or more. One end of the junction does not line up with germline, which may come from a read error. The chain uses TRBV7-2 and TRBJ1-1; TRBD1 aligns across 8 bases. Germline loops: CDR1 SGHTA, CDR2 FQGNSA. This CDR3 is 15 amino acids long. The CDR3 DNA sequence: TGTGCCAGCAGGTTAGGACAGGGTTTGAGCACTGAAGCTTTCTTT. Its protein product is CASRLGQGLSTEAFF.

The V call is TRBV27, the J call TRBJ2-5; no clear D. The germline V gene encodes CDR1 MNHEY and CDR2 SMNVEV (reference sequence). The CDR3 spans 15 residues. Deletions cut 10 bases from V and 0 bases from J, with 18 bases between. The CDR3 coding sequence is TGTGCCACCTCCCGAGGTGGTTTGTACCAAGAGACCCAGTACTTC. Translation gives CATSRGGLYQETQYF.

The chain joins TRBV6-1 to TRBJ2-5, with D possibly matching TRBD2 (6 bases). This CDR3 is 13 amino acids long. The germline V gene encodes CDR1 MNHNS and CDR2 SASEGT. Trimming removed 5 bases at V and 2 bases at J, with 9 bases between. The CDR3 is CASSPDYQETQYF. CDR3 coding DNA: TGTGCCAGCAGTCCGGACTATCAAGAGACCCAGTACTTC.

This clonotype was seen many times. This chain connects TRBV27 to TRBJ2-1, with 9 bases that match TRBD2. CDR1 MNHEY and CDR2 SMNVEV come from the germline V gene (reference sequence). V lost 7 bases, J lost 6 bases, and 4 bases stayed unmatched. CDR3 length equals 13 residues. The CDR3 protein is CASKWREGNEQFF. The CDR3 DNA sequence: TGTGCCAGCAAGTGGCGGGAGGGCAATGAGCAGTTCTTC.

The chain joins TRBV9 to TRBJ2-3, with 8 bases that match TRBD1. The CDR3 covers 15 residues. Germline trimming cut 4 bases from V and 4 bases from J; bases unmatched to any gene: 8. Germline CDR1 SGDLS, CDR2 YYNGEE. DNA of the CDR3: TGTGCCAGCAGCCAAGGACAGGGACGCCCAGATACGCAGTATTTT. Its protein is CASSQGQGRPDTQYF.

This clonotype was observed many times. This rearrangement joins TRBV6-5 to TRBJ2-7; no clear D. V was trimmed by 0 bases and J by 0 bases, leaving 12 bases between them. Germline values: CDR1 MNHEY, CDR2 SVGAGI. The CDR3 is 16 amino acids. The CDR3 reads CASSYSMVSISYEQYF. CDR3 in DNA: TGTGCCAGCAGTTACTCGATGGTCAGCATCTCCTACGAGCAGTACTTC.

The rearrangement joins TRBV30 to TRBJ2-1, with D possibly being TRBD2 (6 bases). The CDR3 extends over 12 amino acids. Germline loops: CDR1 GTSNPN, CDR2 SVGIG (reference sequence). The V end lost 3 bases, the J end lost 8 bases, and 11 bases lay between the germline ends. As DNA, the CDR3 is TGTGCCTGGAGCTCGGGGGAGTATGAGCAGTTCTTC. The encoded protein is CAWSSGEYEQFF.